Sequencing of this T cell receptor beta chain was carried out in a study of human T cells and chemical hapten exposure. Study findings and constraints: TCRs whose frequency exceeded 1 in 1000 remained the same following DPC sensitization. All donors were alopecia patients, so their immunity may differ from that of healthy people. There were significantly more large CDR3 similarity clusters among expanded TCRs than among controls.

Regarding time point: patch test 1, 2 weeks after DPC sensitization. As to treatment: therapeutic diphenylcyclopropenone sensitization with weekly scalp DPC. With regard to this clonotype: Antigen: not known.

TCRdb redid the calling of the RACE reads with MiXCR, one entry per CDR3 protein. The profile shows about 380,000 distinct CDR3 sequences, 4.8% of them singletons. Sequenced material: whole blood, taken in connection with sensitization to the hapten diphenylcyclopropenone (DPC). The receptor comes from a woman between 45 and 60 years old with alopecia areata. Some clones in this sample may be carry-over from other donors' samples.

The CDR3 is CASSPTSGDGAGELFF. The CDR3 nucleotides are TGTGCCAGCAGCCCCACTAGCGGGGACGGCGCCGGGGAGCTGTTTTTT. The chain recombines TRBV7-6 with TRBJ2-2; 10 nucleotides agree with TRBD2. The CDR3 is 16 amino acids. Per germline, CDR1 SGHVS and CDR2 FNYEAQ. V lost 5 bases to trimming and J lost 6 bases; unmatched junction nucleotides: 9.